The clone carrying this T cell receptor beta chain showed up many times. The antigen remains unidentified. The sample comes from a study of metastatic and nonmetastatic thyroid tumors. Study at large: Repertoire comparisons spanned blood and tumor or nodule tissue from malignant and benign thyroid patients. Overall study findings and caveats: As reported, TCR beta diversity in blood and tumor was significantly higher in malignant thyroid tumors than in benign nodules.

Thyroid surgery took place with no prior treatment in any patient. Authors' methods: Researchers built a distant-metastasis classifier for papillary thyroid cancer that drew on CDR3 differences across clinicopathological groups. TCRdb reanalyzed the PCR reads via MiXCR. The V and J calls were not made by the authors but by TCRdb's processing. The sample yields about 92,000 clones, 14% to 15% seen once. Germline trimming cut 5 bases from V and 1 base from J; bases unmatched to any gene: 16. Looked up from germline, CDR1 is DFQATT and CDR2 is SNEGSKA (reference sequence). The CDR3 is 17 amino acids. The V gene is TRBV20-1, the J gene TRBJ1-1; 7 positions match TRBD1. Material: blood. The source of this sequence is a female donor with papillary thyroid cancer or a benign thyroid nodule (not recorded which). Some clones in this sample may be carry-over from other donors' samples. The CDR3 DNA sequence: TGCAGTGCTCAAGCTGCCGGGGACAGACTCGCGAACACTGAAGCTTTCTTT. It specifies CSAQAAGDRLANTEAFF.